This is a list of T cell receptor beta chains from one sample in a study of cytomegalovirus exposure and HLA in healthy donors. Here immunoSEQ multiplex PCR was the method, and the copy in TCRdb shows in-frame clones only, minus some. The data show 150,000 to 200,000 clones, roughly 60% seen once. The sequenced sample consisted of PBMCs. The receptor set was obtained from a man aged 40-55 years in good health and CMV-seronegative. Each CDR3 is given without its conserved first and last residue.

TRBJ2-3,TRBV7-3,ASSIKGPTSGRLDTQY
TRBJ2-5,TRBV6-5,ASSPLWGAETQY
TRBJ2-7,TRBV6-5,ASSVRDEQY
TRBJ2-3,TRBV5-1,ASSIGLAGGSTDTQY
TRBJ1-5,TRBV19,ASTTDRGGQPQH
TRBJ2-6,TRBV19,ASSNPLRSNVLT
TRBJ1-2,TRBV7-6,ASSSLPQGASYGYT
TRBJ2-1,TRBV6-5,ASSYDPGTTYNEQF
TRBJ1-1,TRBV11-2,ASSLRQPITEAF
TRBJ2-7,TRBV6-5,ASRRGQGVYEQY
TRBJ1-1,TRBV28,ASSWTGGTNTEAF
TRBJ1-4,TRBV5-4,ASSLGMGTVNEKLF
TRBJ2-1,TRBV6-1,ASTSRRGGRNEQF
TRBJ2-1,TRBV18,ASSPGASHINAQF
TRBJ1-6,TRBV5-4,ASSSQGTHNSPLH
TRBJ2-5,TRBV27,ASSLSSARVIETQY
TRBJ1-5,TRBV5-8,ASSYLDREHQPQH
TRBJ2-5,TRBV19,ASSINAAGGAETQY
TRBJ1-6,TRBV6-5,ASRGQLNSPPH
TRBJ2-4,TRBV30,AWSEPSRGMNIQY
TRBJ2-5,TRBV27,ASSFYRGAQETQY
TRBJ1-1,TRBV6-5,ASIRQGKVTEAF
TRBJ2-2,TRBV7-2,ASSLTSGSRTGELF
TRBJ2-7,TRBV6-6,ASRPASAYEQY
TRBJ2-5,TRBV5-1,ASSLGGSEETQY
TRBJ2-4,TRBV19,ASSMPVGTGGNIQY
TRBJ2-1,TRBV5-1,ASSLVPGDRNNEQF
TRBJ2-7,TRBV6-5,ASSYGTGSPYEQY
TRBJ1-3,TRBV5-4,ASSLLGRVDSGNTIY
TRBJ1-1,TRBV19,ASSTTVNTEAF
TRBJ2-4,TRBV4-2,ASSQDGGGTSKNIQY
TRBJ2-2,TRBV7-6,ASSLSRGGSGELF
TRBJ1-4,TRBV5-6,ASSPNMGRGEKLF
TRBJ2-4,TRBV7-2,ASSPGTSTGVTKNIQY
TRBJ2-5,TRBV5-1,ASSLDVRVAETQY
TRBJ2-7,TRBV6-1,ASSVLAGPYEQY
TRBJ2-6,TRBV7-6,ASSRQTLDSHSGANVLT
TRBJ2-1,TRBV14,ASSQEVLAGFPYNEQF
TRBJ2-2,TRBV10-3,AISDVAGGNTGELF
TRBJ2-2,TRBV2,ASSLTGLTNTGELF